Following are 15 T cell receptor beta chains from one sample sequenced in a study of cytomegalovirus exposure and HLA in healthy donors. Use of 60 Vbeta and 13 Jbeta primers characterized the PCR. Measured with immunoSEQ multiplex PCR; TCRdb has only the in-frame clones, and not every one. The profile shows some 150,000 clones, around nine tenths of them singletons. Sequencing was performed on PBMCs. Every receptor here comes from a woman aged 25 to 45 in good health and CMV-seronegative.

The chain joins TRBV7-9 to TRBJ2-5; D is ambiguous. V gave up 5 bases and J gave up 2 bases, with 3 bases separating them. The V gene's germline CDR1 is SEHNR and CDR2 FQNEAQ (reference sequence). The CDR3 runs 11 residues. The CDR3 DNA follows: TGTGCCAGCAGCATACAAGAGACCCAGTACTTC. Translated: CASSIQETQYF.

V usage is TRBV18 and J usage is TRBJ2-7; D is unresolved. Germline assignment: CDR1 KGHSH and CDR2 LQKENI. With 8 bases removed from V and 6 bases from J, the gap between germline ends came to 17 bases. CDR3 size: 13 residues. In DNA form, the CDR3 reads TGTGCCAGCACCACCATGGGCCCCTCCGAGCAGTACTTC. Protein: CASTTMGPSEQYF.

This chain connects TRBV11-2 to TRBJ2-7, with 7 bases matching TRBD1. Trimming took 4 bases from V and 2 from J; bases not matched to a gene: 11. The CDR3 loop spans 16 amino acids. CDR1 and CDR2 from the germline V gene are SGHAT and FQNNGV. The CDR3 DNA reads as TGTGCCAGCAGCTACCTGAGGGGGCGCACAGCCTACGAGCAGTACTTC. This encodes CASSYLRGRTAYEQYF.

The V call is TRBV19, the J call TRBJ1-1; a possible D gene is TRBD1 (6 bases). V was trimmed by 5 bases and J by 5 bases, leaving 18 bases between them. The CDR3 is 15 residues long. Per the germline V gene, CDR1 is LNHDA and CDR2 is SQIVND (reference sequence). The CDR3 is CASSVPGGRTTEAFF. CDR3 DNA: TGTGCCAGTAGTGTCCCTGGGGGCAGGACGACTGAAGCTTTCTTT.

This chain links TRBV7-9 with TRBJ2-7, with a possible D match to TRBD2 (7 bases). V was clipped by 5 bases and J by 2 bases, with 16 bases between them. The CDR3 sequence is 15 residues long. The V gene's germline CDR1 is SEHNR and CDR2 FQNEAQ (reference sequence). CDR3 in amino acids: CASSIIREGAYEQYF. The DNA of the CDR3 is TGTGCCAGCAGCATCATCAGGGAGGGGGCCTACGAGCAGTACTTC.

The rearrangement joins TRBV6-4 to TRBJ2-7; 9 bases agree with TRBD2. CDR3 length equals 17 residues. The J segment lost 6 bases and the V segment lost 0 bases, leaving 12 bases of the junction unmatched. Germline-derived CDR1 and CDR2 are MRHNA and SNTAGT. CDR3 in amino acids: CASSDSVERREGPEQYF. CDR3 coding DNA: TGTGCCAGCAGTGACTCGGTGGAAAGGCGGGAGGGCCCCGAGCAGTACTTC.

This clone was recorded a few times. The V and J genes are TRBV7-2 and TRBJ1-1; 8 bases align to TRBD1. CDR1 and CDR2 from the germline V gene are SGHTA and FQGNSA. The CDR3 length is 13 residues. V was clipped by 3 bases and J by 3 bases; unmatched bases: 0. The CDR3: CASSLTGDTEAFF. DNA for the CDR3: TGTGCCAGCAGCTTGACAGGGGACACTGAAGCTTTCTTT.

This clone was detected only once. V usage is TRBV4-2 and J usage is TRBJ2-7, with D perhaps matching TRBD2 (6 bases). The germline V gene has CDR1 LGHNA and CDR2 YNFKEQ. The germline V and J ends were trimmed by 2 bases and 1 base, with 12 bases remaining between them. This CDR3 contains 15 residues. The CDR3, as DNA: TGTGCCAGCAGCCAAAGACTAGGGCTTTCCTACGAGCAGTACTTC. Its protein product is CASSQRLGLSYEQYF.

V usage is TRBV5-6 and J usage is TRBJ1-2, with 9 bases matching TRBD1. The CDR3 consists of 13 residues. The ends lost 2 bases at V and 6 bases at J; junction bases unmatched: 2. Germline CDR1 and CDR2: SGHDT and YYEEEE. The CDR3: CASSFGTGNGYTF. CDR3 nucleotide sequence: TGTGCCAGCAGCTTTGGGACAGGGAATGGCTACACCTTC.

The chain employs TRBV19 and TRBJ2-1; 11 nucleotides match TRBD1. CDR1 is LNHDA and CDR2 is SQIVND in the germline V gene (reference sequence). The CDR3 runs 15 residues. J lost 4 bases, V lost 6 bases, and 5 bases had no gene match. CDR3 DNA: TGTGCCAGTAGCCTGGGACAGGGGGGTTACAATGAGCAGTTCTTC. Protein product: CASSLGQGGYNEQFF.

As DNA, the CDR3 is TGTGCCAGCAGGAGGACAGGGGGGGGGCGTTTGGATACGCAGTATTTT. It codes for CASRRTGGGRLDTQYF. The V gene is TRBV6-6, the J gene TRBJ2-3, with 10 bases matching TRBD1. Germline loops: CDR1 MNHNY, CDR2 SVGAGI (reference sequence). V trimming: 6 bases; J trimming: 6 bases; junction bases outside the gene matches: 12. The CDR3 loop spans 16 amino acids.

This chain connects TRBV7-2 to TRBJ2-3, with D unclear. The CDR3 covers 15 residues. CDR1 SGHTA and CDR2 FQGNSA come from the germline V gene. V was clipped by 0 bases and J by 8 bases, with 15 bases between them. CDR3 region: CASSLAGSTLGTQYF. Here the CDR3 DNA reads TGTGCCAGCAGCTTAGCGGGCTCAACGCTTGGTACGCAGTATTTT.

The genes are TRBV28 and TRBJ1-1, with D tentatively TRBD1 (5 bases). V was trimmed by 5 bases and J by 4 bases, leaving 14 bases between them. Germline-derived CDR1 and CDR2 are MDHEN and SYDVKM. CDR3 length equals 14 residues. As DNA, the CDR3 is TGTGCCAGCAGTCCCAGGGTTTCGGCCACTGAAGCTTTCTTT. It translates to CASSPRVSATEAFF.

The sample holds one count of this clone. CDR3 nucleotides: TGTGCCAGCAGCCAAGTGTTAGCTAGCTTCTACGAGCAGTACTTC. Protein product: CASSQVLASFYEQYF. The J gene is TRBJ2-7, the V gene TRBV4-2; possibly TRBD2 for D (5 bases). This CDR3 region has 15 residues. Trimming took 1 base from V and 3 from J, leaving 13 bases between them. CDR1 and CDR2 from the germline V gene are LGHNA and YNFKEQ.

V and J are TRBV7-9 and TRBJ2-1, with a weak D call TRBD1 (6 bases). Germline CDR1 is SEHNR and CDR2 is FQNEAQ (reference sequence). The V gene lost 5 bases and the J gene lost 1 base, with 21 bases spanning the gap. The length of the CDR3 is 18 residues. CDR3 protein: CASSPGWRSRGSYNEQFF. The CDR3 nucleotides read TGTGCCAGCAGCCCCGGCTGGCGGAGCAGGGGATCCTACAATGAGCAGTTCTTC.